The 8 T cell receptor beta chains listed next were all sequenced from one sample in a study of CD8 T cells in Susac syndrome. Reverse transcription of 0.5 to 1 ug RNA was performed with random hexamers. TCRdb independently ran MiXCR on the immunoSEQ multiplex PCR reads; one entry per CDR3 protein. The data show under 200,000 distinct CDR3 sequences, about 91% seen once. The sequencing sample was made of CD4+ T cells from PBMCs. The receptors were gathered from a human donor with Susac syndrome.

The genes are TRBV19 and TRBJ1-2; D remains ambiguous. Germline V gives CDR1 LNHDA, CDR2 SQIVND (reference sequence). V was cut by 7 bases and J by 3 bases, with 9 bases left in between. The CDR3 runs to 12 residues. CDR3 loop: CASTSPDYGYTF. CDR3 nucleotide sequence: TGTGCCAGTACAAGTCCGGACTATGGCTACACCTTC.

This clonotype was detected a few times. J is TRBJ2-5 and V is TRBV6-1, with D possibly matching TRBD1 (5 bases). Between the trimmed V and J ends, which lost 9 bases and 3 bases, there was a span of 14 bases. Germline loops: CDR1 MNHNS, CDR2 SASEGT. This CDR3 spans 13 amino acids. The CDR3: CASRQPGKETQYF. CDR3 nucleotide sequence: TGTGCCAGTAGACAGCCTGGGAAAGAGACCCAGTACTTC.

The chain has TRBV7-2 and TRBJ2-7; TRBD2 is a possible D gene (5 bases). V was cut by 5 bases and J by 3 bases, with 8 bases left in between. The CDR3 consists of 12 residues. Looked up from germline, CDR1 is SGHTA and CDR2 is FQGNSA. In nucleotides, the CDR3 is TGTGCCAGCAGCCACGGGATCTACGAGCAGTACTTC. It specifies CASSHGIYEQYF.

This clonotype showed up just once. This sequence joins TRBV5-1 and TRBJ1-5; D is unresolved. CDR3 length equals 13 residues. The ends were cut back, 0 bases at V and 3 bases at J, with 4 bases in the middle. Germline CDR1 reads SGHRS; CDR2 reads YFSETQ. DNA for the CDR3: TGCGCCAGCAGCTTGGACATCAATCAGCCCCAGCATTTT. Its protein product is CASSLDINQPQHF.

This clonotype has only one observation. This chain links TRBV12-3 or TRBV12-4 with TRBJ2-7; the D gene is possibly TRBD1 (5 bases). The CDR3 has 14 residues. V dropped 5 bases and J dropped 0 bases, with 11 bases sitting between them. DNA of the CDR3: TGTGCCAGCAGTAGACAGAAAGACTCCTACGAGCAGTACTTC. The encoded protein is CASSRQKDSYEQYF.

The chain uses TRBV6-1 and TRBJ1-5; a weak D match, TRBD1 (5 bases). CDR3 length: 13 residues. The germline CDR1 and CDR2 sequences are MNHNS and SASEGT. Trimming left V 3 bases short and J 7 bases short, with 10 bases between. In DNA form, the CDR3 reads TGTGCCAGCAGTGATCTAAGGGACCAGCCCCAGCATTTT. It yields the protein CASSDLRDQPQHF.

V gene TRBV9 combines with J gene TRBJ1-1; TRBD1 matches 8 bases. This CDR3 has 16 amino acids. V lost 4 bases and J lost 4; bases outside the gene matches: 12. The germline gives CDR1 SGDLS, CDR2 YYNGEE. DNA for the CDR3: TGTGCCAGCAGCTTGACAGGGGATAGAGTCGGCACTGAAGCTTTCTTT. This translates into CASSLTGDRVGTEAFF.

V is TRBV12-3 or TRBV12-4 and J is TRBJ1-2, with D possibly TRBD1 on 5 matching bases. This CDR3 is built from 14 residues. V lost 5 bases to trimming and J lost 4 bases, with 14 bases between them. The CDR3 DNA sequence: TGTGCCAGCAGTCGTCAGGGTGTAGGCTATGGCTACACCTTC. Translating it yields CASSRQGVGYGYTF.